This TCR beta chain is from a study of blood T cell repertoires in COVID-19. About the research overall: COVID-19 samples, acute and convalescent, were from the United States, Italy and Spain.

Data came from immunoSEQ multiplex PCR; TCRdb stores just in-frame clones and leaves some out. The sample contains 70,000 to 80,000 clones, 75% to 90% of which appear only once. CDR3 length: 16 residues. The trim removed 3 bases at V and 4 bases at J, leaving 4 bases unmatched. The germline V gene has CDR1 KGHDR and CDR2 SFDVKD. The origin of this receptor is a human donor in a cohort sampled during active COVID-19. The gene calls are TRBV24-1 and TRBJ2-3; 12 nucleotides agree with TRBD2. Sequenced material: peripheral blood. CDR3 in DNA: TGTGCCACCAGTGATCCGACTAGCGGGGGTGCAGATACGCAGTATTTT. This gives the protein CATSDPTSGGADTQYF.